The clone carrying this T cell receptor (beta chain) was observed a handful of times. Germline V gives CDR1 KGHSH, CDR2 LQKENI. There are 14 residues in the CDR3. The V and J ends lost 10 bases and 3 bases, in that order; junction bases with no gene match: 10. This sample is drawn from a study of radiotherapy plus CTLA-4 blockade in lung cancer. About the research overall: Objective response was observed in roughly 20% of patients, and disease control in roughly 31%.

Assay: immunoSEQ multiplex PCR; the TCRdb copy retains only in-frame clones and omits some. The repertoire holds approximately 82,000 clones, with about four fifths as singletons. Those patients who had chemo-refractory metastatic non-small-cell lung cancer were given focal radiation along with CTLA-4 blockade through ipilimumab. V is TRBV18 and J is TRBJ1-2, with 8 bases lining up with TRBD1. This TCR derives from a human donor with non-small cell lung cancer that progressed on radiotherapy plus ipilimumab. This specimen consisted of peripheral blood, obtained from a patient treated with radiotherapy plus ipilimumab. For the CDR3, the DNA is TGTGCCACAACTAGTGGGACAGGCTACTATGGCTACACCTTC. It is translated as CATTSGTGYYGYTF.